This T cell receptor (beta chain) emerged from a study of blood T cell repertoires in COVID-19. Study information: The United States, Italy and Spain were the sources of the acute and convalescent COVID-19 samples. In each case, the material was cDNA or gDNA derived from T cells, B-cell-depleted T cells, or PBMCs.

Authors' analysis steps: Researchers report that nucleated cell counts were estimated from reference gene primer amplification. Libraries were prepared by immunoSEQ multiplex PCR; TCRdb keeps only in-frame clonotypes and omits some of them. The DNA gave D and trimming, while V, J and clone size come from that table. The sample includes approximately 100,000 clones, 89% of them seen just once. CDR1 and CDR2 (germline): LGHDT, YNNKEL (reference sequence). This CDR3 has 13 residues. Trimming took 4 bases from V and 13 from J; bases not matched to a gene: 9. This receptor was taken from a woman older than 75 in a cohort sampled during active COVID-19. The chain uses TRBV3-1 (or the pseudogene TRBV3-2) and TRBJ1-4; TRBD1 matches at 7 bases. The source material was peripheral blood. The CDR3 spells CASSPPDRVRLFF. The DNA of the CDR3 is TGTGCCAGCAGCCCGCCCGACAGGGTTAGACTGTTTTTT.